Listed here are 18 T cell receptor beta chains from one sample, sequenced in a study of cytomegalovirus exposure and HLA in healthy donors. Primers: 60 Vbeta forward and 13 Jbeta reverse. The assay was immunoSEQ multiplex PCR, and TCRdb's table has in-frame clones only and misses some. The sample yields 60,000 to 85,000 clones, about 70% seen once. The sample was PBMCs. The receptors derive from a male donor in good health and CMV-seropositive.

In this sample, this clone turned up once. The chain is built from TRBV7-9 and TRBJ1-5; D call uncertain. CDR3 length: 13 residues. Germline CDR1 and CDR2: SEHNR and FQNEAQ (reference sequence). V shed 5 bases and J shed 7 bases, with 12 bases lying between them. The CDR3 is CASSADTVQPQHF. DNA of the CDR3: TGTGCCAGCAGCGCCGACACAGTCCAGCCCCAGCATTTT.

A note on this clone: The sample contains more than one DNA sequence encoding this CDR3. The chain combines TRBV11-2 with TRBJ2-5, with 10 bases aligning to TRBD2. Germline V lookup: CDR1 SGHAT, CDR2 FQNNGV. The CDR3 contains 15 residues. With V trimmed by 3 bases and J by 5 bases, 6 bases remained unmatched. The CDR3 sequence: CASSLALAGAETQYF. The CDR3 DNA is TGTGCCAGCAGCTTGGCTCTAGCGGGGGCTGAGACCCAGTACTTC.

V is TRBV7-8 and J is TRBJ2-1, with 11 bases fitting TRBD1. V lost 1 base, J lost 13 bases, and 9 bases stayed unmatched. The CDR3 is made up of 15 amino acids. Germline loops: CDR1 SGHVS, CDR2 FQNEAQ. The CDR3 sequence: CASSLGTGGAPGQFF. The CDR3 DNA reads as TGTGCCAGCAGCTTAGGGACAGGGGGCGCCCCGGGACAGTTCTTC.

The J gene is TRBJ1-2, the V gene TRBV12-5; 7 positions agree with TRBD1. After removal of 0 bases from V and 8 bases from J, the junction contained 9 bases not matched to a gene. Germline-derived CDR1 and CDR2 are LGHNT and FRNRAP. The CDR3 is 15 amino acids. The CDR3 nucleotides are TGTGCTAGTGGTTTGGTCCCCGGCACAGGGGAGGGCTACACCTTC. Translated: CASGLVPGTGEGYTF.

Within the sample, this clone is medium-sized. This sequence joins TRBV25-1 and TRBJ2-7, with TRBD2 matching 11 bases. In germline, CDR1 is MGHDK, CDR2 SYGVNS. This CDR3 region has 15 residues. Trimming took 3 bases from V and 0 from J; bases not matched to a gene: 1. The CDR3 protein is CASSETSGNSYEQYF. The CDR3 DNA follows: TGTGCCAGCAGTGAGACTAGCGGGAACTCCTACGAGCAGTACTTC.

Comments on this clone: Mismatch with germline at one junction end may stem from a read error. The CDR3 nucleotides read TGTGCCAGCAGTGCCCCCTCTGGGCTCGCCCTCTTC. This sequence encodes CASSAPSGLALF. The rearrangement joins TRBV6-1 to TRBJ2-4; D is undetermined. Germline-derived CDR1 and CDR2 are MNHNS and SASEGT. The CDR3 totals 12 residues.

The rearrangement uses TRBV7-3 and TRBJ2-7; D is perhaps TRBD2 (5 bases). CDR3 size: 11 residues. Germline CDR1 SGHTA, CDR2 FQGTGA. The CDR3 loop reads CAGRGFYEQYF. The DNA for the CDR3 is TGTGCGGGCCGGGGATTCTACGAGCAGTACTTC.

The chain recombines TRBV5-6 with TRBJ2-7, with a possible D match to TRBD2 (6 bases). This CDR3 region has 14 residues. Germline assignment: CDR1 SGHDT and CDR2 YYEEEE. V lost 5 bases, J lost 1 base, and 13 bases lay in between. The CDR3 coding sequence is TGTGCCAGCAGGTCTTCCCGGGAGTCCTACGAGCAGTACTTC. It codes for CASRSSRESYEQYF.

V and J are TRBV2 and TRBJ2-3; D is unresolved. Looked up from germline, CDR1 is SNHLY and CDR2 is FYNNEI. This CDR3 spans 13 amino acids. V lost 7 bases and J lost 4, with 12 bases in between. The DNA of the CDR3 is TGTGCCAGCAAGATTTGGAGCTCAGATACGCAGTATTTT. Protein sequence: CASKIWSSDTQYF.

The chain carries TRBV19 and TRBJ2-3, with D possibly being TRBD2 (6 bases). CDR3 length equals 13 residues. Germline assignment: CDR1 LNHDA and CDR2 SQIVND (reference sequence). Trimming took off 7 bases at V and 3 bases at J, with 11 bases between the two ends. The DNA for the CDR3 is TGTGCCAGTAATGGCGGGACGACAGATACGCAGTATTTT. It is translated as CASNGGTTDTQYF.

The gene calls are TRBV2 and TRBJ1-2, with a tentative D call TRBD1 (6 bases). Between the trimmed V and J ends, which lost 6 bases and 8 bases, there was a span of 7 bases. CDR1 and CDR2 (germline): SNHLY, FYNNEI. This CDR3 is 10 amino acids long. Here the CDR3 DNA reads TGTGCCAGCAGAGGACAGGGCTACACCTTC. Protein sequence: CASRGQGYTF. Full variable domain (rest looked up from reference TRBV2 and TRBJ1-2): EPEVTQTPSHQVTQMGQEVILRCVPISNHLYFYWYRQILGQKVEFLVSFYNNEISEKSEIFDDQFSVERPDGSNFTLKIRSTKLEDSAMYFCASRGQGYTFGSGTRLTVV.

There are a few counts of this clone. V is TRBV11-3 and J is TRBJ1-1; 11 positions match TRBD1. From germline, CDR1 is SGHNT and CDR2 YENEEA. V lost 5 bases, J lost 3 bases, and 8 bases stayed unmatched. The CDR3 spans 16 residues. The CDR3 here is CASSPGTGGIDTEAFF. As DNA, the CDR3 is TGTGCCAGCAGCCCTGGGACAGGGGGTATCGACACTGAAGCTTTCTTT.

V is TRBV5-1 and J is TRBJ2-5; 16 positions match TRBD2. Germline CDR1 is SGHRS and CDR2 is YFSETQ. The CDR3 contains 17 residues. Losses at the gene ends were 4 bases for V and 4 bases for J; bases not matched to a gene: 7. The CDR3 sequence is CASSRLGTSGGAETQYF. As DNA, the CDR3 is TGCGCCAGCAGCCGGTTAGGGACTAGCGGGGGGGCAGAGACCCAGTACTTC.

This clone is a singleton in its sample. The chain links TRBV11-3 to TRBJ2-5, with D possibly being TRBD1 (5 bases). Germline assignment: CDR1 SGHNT and CDR2 YENEEA. The CDR3 sequence is 15 residues long. V was cut by 0 bases and J by 1 base, with 9 bases left in between. CDR3 DNA: TGTGCCAGCAGCTTAGATGGCAGGGCCCAAGAGACCCAGTACTTC. Amino acids: CASSLDGRAQETQYF. The variable domain in full, with the rest retrieved from reference TRBV11-3 and TRBJ2-5, is EAGVVQSPRYKIIEKKQPVAFWCNPISGHNTLYWYLQNLGQGPELLIRYENEEAVDDSQLPKDRFSAERLKGVDSTLKIQPAELGDSAVYLCASSLDGRAQETQYFGPGTRLLVL.

This chain connects TRBV30 to TRBJ2-2, with D perhaps TRBD2 (6 bases). The ends were cut back, 8 bases at V and 1 base at J, with 14 bases in the middle. The CDR3 is 14 amino acids. Germline-derived CDR1 and CDR2 are GTSNPN and SVGIG (reference sequence). In DNA form, the CDR3 reads TGTGCCAGTAGACTAGAGAGGAACACCGGGGAGCTGTTTTTT. This sequence encodes CASRLERNTGELFF.

V usage is TRBV2 and J usage is TRBJ2-7, with D possibly TRBD2 on 6 matching bases. This CDR3 comprises 13 residues. Trimming stripped 7 bases from V and 1 base from J, with 11 bases between. Germline values: CDR1 SNHLY, CDR2 FYNNEI. This chain's CDR3 is CASMRDPSYEQYF. The CDR3 DNA is TGTGCCAGCATGCGGGACCCTTCCTACGAGCAGTACTTC.

The chain employs TRBV7-9 and TRBJ2-3; TRBD2 matches at 12 bases. The V segment lost 5 bases and the J segment 3 bases; nucleotides outside the gene matches: 6. CDR1 SEHNR and CDR2 FQNEAQ come from the germline V gene (reference sequence). CDR3 size: 16 residues. The CDR3 is CASSAGLAGLTDTQYF. For the CDR3, the DNA is TGTGCCAGCAGCGCCGGACTAGCGGGGCTAACAGATACGCAGTATTTT.

V and J are TRBV7-8 and TRBJ1-1; D perhaps matches TRBD1 (5 bases). V was cut by 4 bases and J by 3 bases, with 15 bases left in between. CDR1 is SGHVS and CDR2 is FQNEAQ in the germline V gene. CDR3 length: 15 residues. DNA for the CDR3: TGTGCCAGCAGCTCCCCACCCGGGGGTTACACTGAAGCTTTCTTT. Translated: CASSSPPGGYTEAFF.